The sequence of this T cell receptor beta chain was determined in a study of metastatic and nonmetastatic thyroid tumors. About the research overall: Repertoire comparison spanned blood and tumor or nodule tissue of malignant and benign thyroid patients. Findings of the study overall: Patients with malignant thyroid tumors reportedly had significantly higher TCR beta diversity than those with benign nodules, in blood and tumor.

CDR1 and CDR2 (germline): SGHNT, YYREEE (reference sequence). There are 15 residues in the CDR3. J gave up 8 bases and V 2 bases, and 9 bases lay outside the gene matches. TCRdb re-called clones from the PCR reads using MiXCR. The table has 72,000 or so clones, 15% to 20% seen once. The sample holds many counts of this clone. The target antigen is unknown. None of the patients had undergone any treatment ahead of thyroid surgery. The sequence was collected from a female donor with papillary thyroid cancer or a benign thyroid nodule (not recorded which). Some clones in this sample may be carry-over from other donors' samples. V usage is TRBV5-4 and J usage is TRBJ2-1; 8 positions agree with TRBD2. Sequencing input: blood. The CDR3 sequence: CASSFSPSGSDEQFF. CDR3 coding DNA: TGTGCCAGCAGCTTCTCGCCCAGCGGGAGCGATGAGCAGTTCTTC.